The 23 T cell receptor beta chains presented below share a single source sample, sequenced in a study of graft-versus-host responses after intestinal transplantation. No antigen is known for these receptors. Clones were sequenced by immunoSEQ multiplex PCR, and TCRdb holds only the in-frame ones, with some missing. The sample holds 80,000 to 100,000 clones, over 80% seen once. The sequences come from unstimulated CD8+ T cells sorted from spleen or lymph node cells, collected before intestinal transplant. Receptors originate from a human donor who received an intestinal transplant.

The J gene is TRBJ2-1, the V gene TRBV6-5; TRBD2 matches at 10 bases. CDR1 is MNHEY and CDR2 is SVGAGI in the germline V gene. Trimming took 5 bases from V and 4 from J; bases not matched to a gene: 5. This CDR3 has 15 residues. The DNA of the CDR3 is TGTGCCAGCAGTCCTCGGACTAGCGGTTACAATGAGCAGTTCTTC. It yields the protein CASSPRTSGYNEQFF.

This chain links TRBV11-2 with TRBJ1-3; D ambiguous. The CDR3 is 14 amino acids. V was pared by 6 bases and J by 5 bases, with 14 bases between. Germline CDR1 and CDR2: SGHAT and FQNNGV. The CDR3 spells CASSQTTNRNTIYF. In nucleotides, the CDR3 is TGTGCCAGCAGTCAGACGACCAACCGAAACACCATATATTTT.

V gene TRBV29-1 combines with J gene TRBJ1-1; D is uncertain. V lost 4 bases, J lost 6 bases, and 9 bases lay in between. The CDR3 spans 11 residues. Germline loops: CDR1 SQVTM, CDR2 ANQGSEA. The CDR3 nucleotides are TGCAGCGTTGTGCCAGGCCCTGAAGCTTTCTTT. Translated: CSVVPGPEAFF.

The chain uses TRBV19 and TRBJ2-2; 11 bases line up with TRBD2. CDR1 and CDR2 (germline): LNHDA, SQIVND (reference sequence). The CDR3 covers 16 residues. V was pared by 5 bases and J by 2 bases, with 4 bases of the junction left unmatched. The CDR3 DNA follows: TGTGCCAGTAGTGCTAGACTAGCGGGAAACACCGGGGAGCTGTTTTTT. Its translation is CASSARLAGNTGELFF.

This clone showed up just once. This chain uses TRBV30 with TRBJ1-5; D is undetermined. The CDR3 is 17 residues long. Per the germline V gene, CDR1 is GTSNPN and CDR2 is SVGIG (reference sequence). V lost 0 bases, J lost 9 bases, and 24 bases lay in between. CDR3 amino acids: CAWSVSSGRIVRPPQHF. The CDR3 nucleotides read TGTGCCTGGAGTGTAAGTAGTGGCCGAATCGTGAGGCCGCCCCAGCATTTT. Full variable domain (rest looked up from reference TRBV30 and TRBJ1-5): SQTIHQWPATLVQPVGSPLSLECTVEGTSNPNLYWYRQAAGRGLQLLFYSVGIGQISSEVPQNLSASRPQDRQFILSSKKLLLSDSGFYLCAWSVSSGRIVRPPQHFGDGTRLSIL.

V usage is TRBV5-6 and J usage is TRBJ2-7, with TRBD2 matching over 9 bases. CDR1 is SGHDT, CDR2 YYEEEE, per germline. The CDR3 is made up of 16 amino acids. The ends lost 4 bases at V and 2 bases at J; junction bases unmatched: 10. DNA for the CDR3: TGTGCCAGCAGCCGATTTCGACTAGCGGAAACCTACGAGCAGTACTTC. It is translated as CASSRFRLAETYEQYF.

The CDR3 DNA reads TGTGCCAGCTCACCGCACACCGGGGAGCTGTTTTTT. Its translation: CASSPHTGELFF. The chain recombines TRBV18 with TRBJ2-2; D ambiguous. The V gene's germline CDR1 is KGHSH and CDR2 LQKENI. V lost 3 bases to trimming and J lost 3 bases, with 2 bases between them. This CDR3 region has 12 residues.

The chain is built from TRBV11-3 and TRBJ1-6; the D is unclear. V was cut by 0 bases and J by 0 bases, with 12 bases left in between. Germline V gene data show CDR1 as SGHNT and CDR2 as YENEEA. The CDR3 runs 18 residues. CDR3 sequence reads: CASSLDGELSSYNSPLHF. Written as DNA, the CDR3 is TGTGCCAGCAGCTTAGATGGGGAACTTAGCTCCTATAATTCACCCCTCCACTTT.

The chain is built from TRBV4-1 and TRBJ2-7; no clear D. This CDR3 is 13 amino acids long. Germline V lookup: CDR1 MGHRA, CDR2 YSYEKL. V lost 1 base and J lost 0, with 4 bases in between. CDR3 coding DNA: TGCGCCAGCAGCCAAGTTGGCTCCTACGAGCAGTACTTC. It is translated as CASSQVGSYEQYF.

The chain links TRBV2 to TRBJ2-7; maybe TRBD1 (6 bases). Germline V CDR1 and CDR2: SNHLY, FYNNEI. The V end lost 5 bases, the J end lost 3 bases, and 26 bases lay between the germline ends. This CDR3 spans 18 amino acids. The CDR3 loop reads CASSPRLAGRGRVYEQYF. CDR3 coding DNA: TGTGCCAGCAGTCCGCGTTTGGCCGGCAGGGGCCGGGTCTACGAGCAGTACTTC.

The chain is built from TRBV5-6 and TRBJ1-1; no reliable D call. The V gene's germline CDR1 is SGHDT and CDR2 YYEEEE. V lost 0 bases to trimming and J lost 2 bases, with 5 bases between them. This CDR3 is built from 13 residues. The DNA for the CDR3 is TGTGCCAGCAGCTTGGAGGAAAACACTGAAGCTTTCTTT. Protein product: CASSLEENTEAFF.

The CDR3 loop reads CASSPRGGSDGYTF. In DNA, the CDR3 is TGTGCCAGCAGCCCCCGGGGGGGGTCGGATGGCTACACCTTC. This rearrangement joins TRBV21-1 to TRBJ1-2. TRBV21-1 is a pseudogene segment. The CDR3 sequence is 14 residues long.

V is TRBV7-2 and J is TRBJ2-1; 7 bases align to TRBD2. Per the germline V gene, CDR1 is SGHTA and CDR2 is FQGNSA. V lost 0 bases and J lost 1; bases outside the gene matches: 0. The CDR3 sequence is 15 residues long. CDR3 sequence (DNA): TGTGCCAGCAGCTTAGCAGCGGGATCCTACAATGAGCAGTTCTTC. This codes for CASSLAAGSYNEQFF.

Only one count was recorded for this clone. CDR3 in DNA: TGTGCCAGCAGTTTATCGGGCGTGCAAGGACAGAGCACAGATACGCAGTATTTT. Its translation: CASSLSGVQGQSTDTQYF. The rearrangement joins TRBV28 to TRBJ2-3; possibly TRBD1 for D (6 bases). Germline V CDR1 and CDR2: MDHEN, SYDVKM. The V end was cut by 1 base, the J end by 0 bases, with 17 bases between. The CDR3 totals 18 residues.

The chain recombines TRBV2 with TRBJ2-1; possibly TRBD1 for D (6 bases). Germline CDR1 reads SNHLY; CDR2 reads FYNNEI. This CDR3 spans 14 amino acids. Trimming took 8 bases from V and 4 from J, leaving 15 bases between them. This chain's CDR3 is CASAQQGWYNEQFF. Here the CDR3 DNA reads TGTGCCAGCGCCCAACAGGGTTGGTACAATGAGCAGTTCTTC.

The count of this clone is one. The rearrangement uses TRBV6-4 and TRBJ2-7; unclear D gene. V dropped 3 bases and J dropped 2 bases, with 11 bases sitting between them. Germline loops: CDR1 MRHNA, CDR2 SNTAGT. The CDR3 covers 14 residues. As DNA, the CDR3 is TGTGCCAGCAGTGATCCGAATAGGACCTACGAGCAGTACTTC. Translation gives CASSDPNRTYEQYF.

This clone was counted between two and nine times. The V gene is TRBV6-5, the J gene TRBJ2-1; 7 bases align to TRBD1. The V gene end was trimmed by 2 bases and the J gene end by 4 bases; junction bases not matched to a gene: 5. The CDR3 contains 15 residues. CDR1 and CDR2 (germline): MNHEY, SVGAGI. CDR3 region: CASSYTGQKYNEQFF. The CDR3 nucleotides read TGTGCCAGCAGTTACACGGGACAGAAATACAATGAGCAGTTCTTC.

Notes on this clone: Additional DNA sequences in this sample encode the identical CDR3. The CDR3 here is CASSEQGAYEQYF. The DNA for the CDR3 is TGTGCCAGCAGTGAACAGGGGGCGTACGAGCAGTACTTC. This chain links TRBV2 with TRBJ2-7, with TRBD1 matching 8 bases. The V and J ends lost 2 bases and 4 bases, in that order; junction bases with no gene match: 1. Germline-derived CDR1 and CDR2 are SNHLY and FYNNEI. The CDR3 spans 13 residues.

The chain links TRBV7-2 to TRBJ1-2, with D possibly matching TRBD1 (5 bases). The V gene lost 5 bases and the J gene lost 4 bases, with 11 bases spanning the gap. The CDR3 totals 13 residues. Germline assignment: CDR1 SGHTA and CDR2 FQGNSA. CDR3 nucleotides: TGTGCCAGCAGCCCGGGGACCTCCTATGGCTACACCTTC. Translation gives CASSPGTSYGYTF.

A few counts support this clone. The genes are TRBV4-2 and TRBJ2-1, with a weak D call TRBD2 (5 bases). Germline CDR1 is LGHNA and CDR2 is YNFKEQ. The CDR3 contains 15 residues. With 2 bases removed from V and 1 base from J, the gap between germline ends came to 9 bases. The CDR3 region has the DNA TGTGCCAGCAGCCAAACTAGAGAGTCCTACAATGAGCAGTTCTTC. The encoded protein is CASSQTRESYNEQFF.

The rearrangement links TRBV7-9 to TRBJ2-7; weak D call: TRBD2 (5 bases). CDR1 is SEHNR and CDR2 is FQNEAQ in the germline V gene (reference sequence). The CDR3 totals 13 residues. Trimming took off 2 bases at V and 3 bases at J, with 8 bases between the two ends. In DNA form, the CDR3 reads TGTGCCAGCAGCTTAATCGCGGGCTACGAGCAGTACTTC. Protein: CASSLIAGYEQYF. Drawing the rest from reference TRBV7-9 and TRBJ2-7, the complete variable domain is DTGVSQNPRHKITKRGQNVTFRCDPISEHNRLYWYRQTLGQGPEFLTYFQNEAQLEKSRLLSDRFSAERPKGSFSTLEIQRTEQGDSAMYLCASSLIAGYEQYFGPGTRLTVT.

The chain links TRBV4-2 to TRBJ2-5; D gene uncertain. CDR1 is LGHNA, CDR2 YNFKEQ, per germline. The CDR3 has 13 amino acids. V lost 2 bases and J lost 0, with 4 bases in between. The CDR3 is CASSQQYQETQYF. The DNA of the CDR3 is TGTGCCAGCAGCCAACAGTACCAAGAGACCCAGTACTTC.

This chain uses TRBV20-1 with TRBJ1-2; D unclear. Trimming shortened V by 3 bases and J by 3 bases, and 2 bases separated the two germline ends. There are 10 residues in the CDR3. The germline gives CDR1 DFQATT, CDR2 SNEGSKA (reference sequence). The CDR3 sequence: CSASDYGYTF. In DNA form, the CDR3 reads TGCAGTGCTAGCGACTATGGCTACACCTTC.